This TCR beta chain was profiled in a study of cytomegalovirus exposure and HLA in healthy donors. Primers: 60 Vbeta forward and 13 Jbeta reverse. Assay used: immunoSEQ multiplex PCR; TCRdb lists only in-frame clones, some missing. The table lists about 60,000 clones, approximately 80% of them singletons. Note on this clone: The antigen remains unidentified.

Study results and caveats: Among TCR beta chains, those listed as cytomegalovirus-associated numbered under 200. Presence/absence analyses took donor sequencing depth as roughly uniform.

The CDR3 loop spans 14 amino acids. The V end lost 3 bases, the J end lost 7 bases, and 16 bases lay between the germline ends. In germline, CDR1 is SGHRS, CDR2 YFSETQ. This TCR derives from a female donor in good health and CMV-seronegative. This chain connects TRBV5-1 to TRBJ2-5; the D gene is possibly TRBD1 (6 bases). The sample was PBMCs. The CDR3 nucleotides are TGCGCCAGCAGCTCAACGACCCCGACAGGGACCCAGTACTTC. It is translated as CASSSTTPTGTQYF.